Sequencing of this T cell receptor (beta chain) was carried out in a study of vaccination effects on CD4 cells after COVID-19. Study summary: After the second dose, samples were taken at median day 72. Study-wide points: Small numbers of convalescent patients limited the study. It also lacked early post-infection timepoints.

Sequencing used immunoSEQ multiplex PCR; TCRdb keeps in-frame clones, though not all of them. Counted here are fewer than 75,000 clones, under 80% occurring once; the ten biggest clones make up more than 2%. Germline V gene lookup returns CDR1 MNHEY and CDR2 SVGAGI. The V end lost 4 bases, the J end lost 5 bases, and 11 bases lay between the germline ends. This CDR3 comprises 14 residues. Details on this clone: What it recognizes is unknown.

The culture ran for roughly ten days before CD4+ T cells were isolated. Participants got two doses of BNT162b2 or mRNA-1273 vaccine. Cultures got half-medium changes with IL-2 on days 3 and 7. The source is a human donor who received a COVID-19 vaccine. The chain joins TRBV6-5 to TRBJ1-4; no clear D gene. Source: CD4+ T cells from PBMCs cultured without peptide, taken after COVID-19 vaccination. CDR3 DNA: TGTGCCAGCAGTTTCAAGCGGATCAATGAAAAACTGTTTTTT. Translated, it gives CASSFKRINEKLFF.